What follows are 9 T cell receptor beta chains derived from one specimen sequenced in a study of beta chain features in type 1 diabetes (dated by TCRdb to the late 2010s). The library relied on the immunoSEQ multiplex PCR assay. All of the isolated RNA was reverse transcribed with the High Capacity cDNA Reverse Transcription Kit, so expressed TCRB transcripts were sequenced. TCRdb took over this immuneACCESS table, retaining in-frame rearrangements with V and J assigned. Such tables are incomplete; in checked studies, under half of the missing clones stem from an unresolved V gene, and the remainder is unexplained. The sample has about 340,000 clones on record, around 8% of them singletons. The ten top clones hold around 0.45% of the sample. The specimen was central memory CD4+ T cells from blood. All receptors come from a woman aged 18-29 years in good health.

The CDR3 DNA reads TGTGCCAGCAGCTTGGGACTAACGGTGGCAGGTCAAGAGACCCAGTACTTC. The encoded protein is CASSLGLTVAGQETQYF. The rearrangement uses TRBV5-6 and TRBJ2-5; weak D call: TRBD2 (5 bases). The CDR3 runs 17 residues. The germline gives CDR1 SGHDT, CDR2 YYEEEE. Between the trimmed V and J ends, which lost 0 bases and 2 bases, there was a span of 17 bases.

This clone was detected a few times. This chain joins TRBV4-1 and TRBJ2-1, with 11 positions matching TRBD2. Germline values: CDR1 MGHRA, CDR2 YSYEKL. Losses at the gene ends were 6 bases for V and 8 bases for J; bases not matched to a gene: 6. This CDR3 has 14 amino acids. The CDR3: CASRGLAEGDEQFF. The CDR3 DNA reads as TGCGCCAGCAGGGGACTAGCGGAGGGGGATGAGCAGTTCTTC.

The chain carries TRBV6-1 and TRBJ1-1; D uncertain. The V and J ends lost 8 bases and 5 bases respectively, with 18 bases between them. The germline V gene encodes CDR1 MNHNS and CDR2 SASEGT. This CDR3 has 14 residues. CDR3 in DNA: TGTGCCAGCGCGGGCATAGAGCAGGCTACTGAAGCTTTCTTT. This translates into CASAGIEQATEAFF.

This clone has more than one count but fewer than ten. This chain connects TRBV6-5 to TRBJ2-1, with D uncertain. Trimming left V 4 bases short and J 3 bases short, with 10 bases between. CDR1 and CDR2 (germline): MNHEY, SVGAGI. The CDR3 covers 14 residues. DNA of the CDR3: TGTGCCAGCAGTTCGGCAGAGAACTACAATGAGCAGTTCTTC. Translating gives CASSSAENYNEQFF.

This clone occurred a few times. The V gene is TRBV7-3, the J gene TRBJ2-7; no reliable D call. CDR1 and CDR2 from the germline V gene are SGHTA and FQGTGA. The CDR3 sequence is 12 residues long. With 2 bases removed from V and 6 bases from J, the gap between germline ends came to 8 bases. The CDR3 nucleotides are TGTGCCAGCAGCTTATGCCCCCGCGAGCAGTACTTC. It specifies CASSLCPREQYF.

This clone occurred many times. The J gene is TRBJ2-7, the V gene TRBV27; 11 bases are a match to TRBD2. CDR3 size: 14 residues. CDR1 is MNHEY, CDR2 SMNVEV, per germline (reference sequence). V dropped 3 bases and J dropped 3; count of bases not matched to a gene: 1. The CDR3 region is CASSLTSGNYEQYF. Here the CDR3 DNA reads TGTGCCAGCAGTTTGACTAGCGGGAACTACGAGCAGTACTTC.

In its sample, this clone was seen a few times. The chain links TRBV6-5 to TRBJ1-2; D is undetermined. The CDR3 spans 13 residues. Trimming stripped 7 bases from V and 10 bases from J, with 19 bases between. Germline assignment: CDR1 MNHEY and CDR2 SVGAGI. CDR3 residues: CASKVRIGRDYTF. CDR3 nucleotide sequence: TGTGCCAGCAAGGTACGGATCGGAAGGGACTACACCTTC.

This clone was seen a handful of times. J is TRBJ1-1 and V is TRBV28, with D unresolved. The CDR3 spans 15 residues. Germline V CDR1 and CDR2: MDHEN, SYDVKM. V lost 3 bases to trimming and J lost 4 bases, with 15 bases between them. The DNA of the CDR3 is TGTGCCAGCAGTTTGCCGTCCTCCAGCCCCACTGAAGCTTTCTTT. Protein sequence: CASSLPSSSPTEAFF.

This clone was counted between two and nine times. The chain is built from TRBV5-6 and TRBJ2-5; D is uncertain. The CDR3 length is 12 residues. Per germline, CDR1 SGHDT and CDR2 YYEEEE. Trimming pared 2 bases from V and 3 bases from J, leaving 5 bases between. As DNA, the CDR3 is TGTGCCAGCAGCTTCACGGAAGAGACCCAGTACTTC. Its translation: CASSFTEETQYF.